The rows below give T cell receptor beta chains drawn from one sample of a study of T-cell memory formation after mild COVID-19. MiXCR, applied by TCRdb to the 5' RACE reads, yields one record per CDR3 protein. The profile shows about 620,000 distinct CDR3 sequences, approximately 18% of them singletons. The sample taken for sequencing was PBMCs or a T cell subset sorted from them (not recorded which). These TCRs come from an adult woman who had mild COVID-19 (a few samples of this study predate the infection). Cell type and time point are not known. Both conserved end residues are part of each CDR3. The order of the fields is clone size, D gene, V gene, J gene, CDR3 DNA, CDR3 protein. A D gene is named only where the DNA matches it firmly. The size field is filled for only some rows; it gives once, few, many or a size class.

clone_size: .
d_call: .
v_call: TRBV7-9
j_call: TRBJ1-1
cdr3_nt: TGTGCCAGCAGCTTAGCTCAAGGTTCCCTCACTGAAGCTTTCTTT
cdr3_aa: CASSLAQGSLTEAFF

clone_size: .
d_call: .
v_call: TRBV24-1
j_call: TRBJ2-5
cdr3_nt: TGTGCCACCAGCCCTCGTGGGAAAGGAGAGACCCAGTACTTC
cdr3_aa: CATSPRGKGETQYF

clone_size: .
d_call: .
v_call: TRBV11-1
j_call: TRBJ2-2
cdr3_nt: TGTGCCAGCAGCTTATTCGGCCGGAGGGACGGAGCCGGGGAGCTGTTTTTT
cdr3_aa: CASSLFGRRDGAGELFF

clone_size: many
d_call: .
v_call: TRBV4-1
j_call: TRBJ1-1
cdr3_nt: TGCGCCAGCAGCCAAGATCGGGGCGGGGCCACTGAAGCTTTCTTT
cdr3_aa: CASSQDRGGATEAFF

clone_size: .
d_call: TRBD2
v_call: TRBV4-2
j_call: TRBJ2-5
cdr3_nt: TGTGCCAGCAGCCAAGATTTGACTAGCCGAGAGACCCAGTACTTC
cdr3_aa: CASSQDLTSRETQYF

clone_size: few
d_call: TRBD2
v_call: TRBV7-9
j_call: TRBJ2-2
cdr3_nt: TGTGCCAGCAGCTTGGAAGGCGGGGGACCCCCCGGGGAGCTGTTTTTT
cdr3_aa: CASSLEGGGPPGELFF

clone_size: .
d_call: TRBD1
v_call: TRBV20-1
j_call: TRBJ1-4
cdr3_nt: TGCAGTGCTAGAAGGACAGGGGGCGGTGAAAAACTGTTTTTT
cdr3_aa: CSARRTGGGEKLFF

clone_size: many
d_call: TRBD1
v_call: TRBV25-1
j_call: TRBJ2-7
cdr3_nt: TGTGCCAGCAGGATGACAGGGCCCTCCTACGAGCAGTACTTC
cdr3_aa: CASRMTGPSYEQYF

clone_size: .
d_call: .
v_call: TRBV5-1
j_call: TRBJ2-7
cdr3_nt: TGCGCCAGCAGCTCCATTGGGTCCCACGAGCAGTACTTC
cdr3_aa: CASSSIGSHEQYF

clone_size: few
d_call: TRBD1
v_call: TRBV14
j_call: TRBJ1-1
cdr3_nt: TGTGCCAGCAGCCGCACCCGCGACAGGGGGAGGACTGAAGCTTTCTTT
cdr3_aa: CASSRTRDRGRTEAFF

clone_size: .
d_call: TRBD1
v_call: TRBV6-6
j_call: TRBJ1-5
cdr3_nt: TGTGCCAGCAGCCCGGGACAGGGATGGAATCAGCCCCAGCATTTT
cdr3_aa: CASSPGQGWNQPQHF

clone_size: .
d_call: TRBD2
v_call: TRBV7-6
j_call: TRBJ2-2
cdr3_nt: TGTGCCAGCAGCTTAACAGCGGGAGGGCCTAACACCGGGGAGCTGTTTTTT
cdr3_aa: CASSLTAGGPNTGELFF

clone_size: .
d_call: .
v_call: TRBV7-8
j_call: TRBJ2-2
cdr3_nt: TGTGCCAGCAGCGGCTTTGAGACCGGGGAGCTGTTTTTT
cdr3_aa: CASSGFETGELFF

clone_size: .
d_call: TRBD2
v_call: TRBV7-9
j_call: TRBJ2-7
cdr3_nt: TGTGCCAGCAGCTCACCCGGGACTAGCGGGAGCCACGAGCAGTACTTC
cdr3_aa: CASSSPGTSGSHEQYF

clone_size: .
d_call: .
v_call: TRBV7-3
j_call: TRBJ2-5
cdr3_nt: TGTGCCAGCAGCTTATCCCTTCACGGAGAGACCCAGTACTTC
cdr3_aa: CASSLSLHGETQYF

clone_size: .
d_call: .
v_call: TRBV5-1
j_call: TRBJ1-1
cdr3_nt: TGCGCCAGCAGCTTTCGGGGTCAAGGGACTGAAGCTTTCTTT
cdr3_aa: CASSFRGQGTEAFF

clone_size: .
d_call: .
v_call: TRBV10-3
j_call: TRBJ1-2
cdr3_nt: TGTGCCATCAGTGAGTTGACAAGTGGTGGCTACACCTTC
cdr3_aa: CAISELTSGGYTF

clone_size: .
d_call: .
v_call: TRBV6-2/TRBV6-3
j_call: TRBJ2-3
cdr3_nt: TGTGCCAGCAGCCCCTGGGTAGGAGGTGGGACAGATACGCAGTATTTT
cdr3_aa: CASSPWVGGGTDTQYF